Presented here are 13 T cell receptor beta chains from one specimen sequenced in a study of T cell responses to AZD1222 COVID-19 vaccine. This table comes from immunoSEQ multiplex PCR, and its TCRdb copy is limited to in-frame clones, with some not included. The sample carries around 100,000 clones, about 88% recorded once. Sequencing was performed on peripheral blood, taken on day 0 of AZD1222 vaccination. The receptors originated from an adult in good health.

This chain joins TRBV28 and TRBJ1-5; D gene uncertain. V shed 3 bases and J shed 7 bases, with 13 bases lying between them. The CDR3 spans 14 residues. CDR1 and CDR2 from the germline V gene are MDHEN and SYDVKM. This CDR3 is CASSFQSLGQPQHF. The CDR3 region has the DNA TGTGCCAGCAGTTTTCAGTCTCTGGGGCAGCCCCAGCATTTT. Full variable domain (outside the CDR3, taken from reference TRBV28 and TRBJ1-5): DVKVTQSSRYLVKRTGEKVFLECVQDMDHENMFWYRQDPGLGLRLIYFSYDVKMKEKGDIPEGYSVSREKKERFSLILESASTNQTSMYLCASSFQSLGQPQHFGDGTRLSIL.

V and J are TRBV3-1 (or the pseudogene TRBV3-2) and TRBJ2-1; TRBD1 matches at 10 bases. CDR3 length: 17 residues. The ends lost 2 bases at V and 4 bases at J; junction bases unmatched: 8. The germline V gene has CDR1 LGHDT and CDR2 YNNKEL (reference sequence). This CDR3 is CASSQTAGTGEYNEQFF. CDR3 nucleotide sequence: TGTGCCAGCAGCCAAACCGCTGGGACAGGGGAATACAATGAGCAGTTCTTC.

This clone was recorded only once. V gene TRBV4-3 combines with J gene TRBJ1-2, with 7 bases that match TRBD1. This CDR3 has 15 amino acids. Unmatched junction bases numbered 9, after V lost 1 base and J lost 7 bases. Germline assignment: CDR1 LGHNA and CDR2 YSLEER. The CDR3 protein is CASSQAPTGIAGYTF. CDR3 sequence (DNA): TGCGCCAGCAGCCAAGCCCCGACAGGGATAGCTGGCTACACCTTC.

The table lists this clone with a few counts. The chain links TRBV18 to TRBJ1-5, with TRBD1 matching over 10 bases. This CDR3 spans 15 amino acids. V gave up 3 bases and J gave up 5 bases; unmatched junction bases: 4. Germline V lookup: CDR1 KGHSH, CDR2 LQKENI. The CDR3 region is CASSPGQGDYQPQHF. The DNA of the CDR3 is TGTGCCAGCTCACCCGGACAGGGGGACTATCAGCCCCAGCATTTT.

CDR3 sequence: CASSLARQGDGSGNTIYF. The CDR3 nucleotides are TGTGCCAGCAGCTTAGCGAGGCAGGGGGACGGCTCTGGAAACACCATATATTTT. The chain employs TRBV7-9 and TRBJ1-3; 7 bases match TRBD1. V dropped 0 bases and J dropped 0; count of bases not matched to a gene: 8. Germline loops: CDR1 SEHNR, CDR2 FQNEAQ (reference sequence). The CDR3 sequence is 18 residues long.

The J gene is TRBJ1-5, the V gene TRBV19, with D maybe TRBD1 (6 bases). Germline V gene lookup returns CDR1 LNHDA and CDR2 SQIVND (reference sequence). V lost 6 bases, J lost 0 bases, and 12 bases lay in between. CDR3 length: 15 residues. In DNA, the CDR3 is TGTGCCAGTAGCTTAGGGGGTTATAGCAATCAGCCCCAGCATTTT. Encoded protein: CASSLGGYSNQPQHF.

The V call is TRBV10-3, the J call TRBJ1-6; the D gene is possibly TRBD1 (5 bases). There are 13 residues in the CDR3. Trimming pared 6 bases from V and 10 bases from J, leaving 13 bases between. Germline V gene sequence: CDR1 ENHRY, CDR2 SYGVKD. The CDR3 sequence is CAIRLQEKSPLHF. CDR3 bases: TGTGCCATCAGACTACAGGAGAAATCACCCCTCCACTTT.

The chain is built from TRBV6-2 or TRBV6-3 and TRBJ2-7, with D possibly being TRBD2 (5 bases). There are 15 residues in the CDR3. The V end lost 6 bases, the J end lost 5 bases, and 20 bases lay between the germline ends. CDR1 and CDR2 (germline): MNHEY, SVGEGT. The CDR3 DNA reads TGTGCCAGCAGCCTATTCGCTGGACTTACCCACGAGCAGTACTTC. Translating gives CASSLFAGLTHEQYF.

The J gene is TRBJ2-7, the V gene TRBV11-1, with 7 positions matching TRBD2. The CDR3 extends over 14 amino acids. The V and J ends lost 5 bases and 7 bases, in that order; junction bases with no gene match: 11. CDR1 is SGHAT, CDR2 FQDESV, per germline (reference sequence). The CDR3 sequence is CASSRATRAGEQYF. DNA of the CDR3: TGTGCCAGCAGCCGGGCCACCCGAGCGGGGGAGCAGTACTTC.

This rearrangement joins TRBV7-3 to TRBJ1-6, with TRBD1 identical over 8 bases. V was pared by 8 bases and J by 13 bases, with 13 bases of the junction left unmatched. The CDR3 is 14 residues long. The germline V gene has CDR1 SGHTA and CDR2 FQGTGA. The CDR3 loop is CASCKTGQAVPLHF. CDR3 DNA: TGTGCCAGCTGCAAGACGGGACAGGCGGTCCCCCTCCACTTT. Complete variable domain (other parts from reference TRBV7-3 and TRBJ1-6): GAGVSQTPSNKVTEKGKYVELRCDPISGHTALYWYRQSLGQGPEFLIYFQGTGAADDSGLPNDRFFAVRPEGSVSTLKIQRTERGDSAVYLCASCKTGQAVPLHFGNGTRLTVT.

The rearrangement uses TRBV7-2 and TRBJ1-2; the D gene is possibly TRBD1 (5 bases). This CDR3 has 15 residues. Germline V lookup: CDR1 SGHTA, CDR2 FQGNSA. V dropped 5 bases and J dropped 2 bases, with 15 bases sitting between them. The CDR3 nucleotides read TGTGCCAGCAGCCCCTCCGGACGGACAAACTATGGCTACACCTTC. This sequence encodes CASSPSGRTNYGYTF.

The chain uses TRBV20-1 and TRBJ2-7; TRBD1 might be the D (6 bases). V gave up 4 bases and J gave up 7 bases, with 11 bases separating them. This CDR3 has 11 residues. The germline V gene has CDR1 DFQATT and CDR2 SNEGSKA (reference sequence). CDR3 loop: CSATTGWEQYF. The CDR3 nucleotides read TGCAGTGCTACCACAGGGTGGGAGCAGTACTTC.

The gene calls are TRBV7-3 and TRBJ2-7; D is perhaps TRBD1 or TRBD2 (5 bases each). Germline-derived CDR1 and CDR2 are SGHTA and FQGTGA. V lost 5 bases and J lost 6, with 14 bases in between. This CDR3 is built from 13 residues. The CDR3 DNA sequence: TGTGCCAGCAGCCGGGACCCCTCGAGCGAGCAGTACTTC. It translates to CASSRDPSSEQYF. The full variable domain, completed using reference TRBV7-3 and TRBJ2-7, is GAGVSQTPSNKVTEKGKYVELRCDPISGHTALYWYRQSLGQGPEFLIYFQGTGAADDSGLPNDRFFAVRPEGSVSTLKIQRTERGDSAVYLCASSRDPSSEQYFGPGTRLTVT.